The T cell receptor (beta chain) under discussion was sequenced for a study of control samples from healthy donors and cancer patients. The V end lost 4 bases, the J end lost 4 bases, and 11 bases lay between the germline ends. This CDR3 is built from 15 residues. CDR1 and CDR2 from the germline V gene are SGHTA and FQGTGA. Clones were read by immunoSEQ multiplex PCR, and TCRdb kept only the in-frame ones, dropping some. The sample consists of 350,000 to 450,000 clones, over 75% of them appearing once. The receptor was isolated from a middle-aged man with head and neck cancer. The V call is TRBV7-3, the J call TRBJ2-6; the D gene is possibly TRBD1 (5 bases). The specimen sequenced was PBMCs. Here the CDR3 reads CASSSEGAGANVLTF. DNA of the CDR3: TGTGCCAGCAGCTCGGAAGGGGCGGGGGCCAACGTCCTGACTTTC.